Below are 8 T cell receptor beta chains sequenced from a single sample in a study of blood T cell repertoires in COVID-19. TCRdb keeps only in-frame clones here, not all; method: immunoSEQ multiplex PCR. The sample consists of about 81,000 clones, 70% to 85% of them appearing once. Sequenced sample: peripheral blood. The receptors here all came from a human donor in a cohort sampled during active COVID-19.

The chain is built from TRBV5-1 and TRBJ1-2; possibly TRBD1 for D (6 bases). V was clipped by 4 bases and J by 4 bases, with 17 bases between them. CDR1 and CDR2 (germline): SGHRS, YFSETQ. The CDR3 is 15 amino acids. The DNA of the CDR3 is TGCGCCAGCAGCCCCCCTCTGTCAGGGGTCTATGGCTACACCTTC. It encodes CASSPPLSGVYGYTF.

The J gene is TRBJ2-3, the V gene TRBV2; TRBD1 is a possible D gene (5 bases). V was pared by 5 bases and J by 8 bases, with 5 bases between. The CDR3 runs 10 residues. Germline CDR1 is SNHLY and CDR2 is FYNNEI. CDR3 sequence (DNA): TGTGCCAGCAGTCAGGGTACGCAGTATTTT. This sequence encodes CASSQGTQYF.

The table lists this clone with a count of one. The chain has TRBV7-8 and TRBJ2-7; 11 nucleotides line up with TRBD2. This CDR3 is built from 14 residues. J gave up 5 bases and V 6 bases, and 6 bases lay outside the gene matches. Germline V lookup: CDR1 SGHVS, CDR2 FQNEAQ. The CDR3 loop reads CASSFSGGAHEQYF. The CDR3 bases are TGTGCCAGCAGTTTTAGCGGGGGGGCCCACGAGCAGTACTTC.

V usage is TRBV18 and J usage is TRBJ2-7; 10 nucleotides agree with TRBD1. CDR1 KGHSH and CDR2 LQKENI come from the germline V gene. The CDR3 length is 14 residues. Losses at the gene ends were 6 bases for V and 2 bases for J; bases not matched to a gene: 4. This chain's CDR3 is CASSLDRGTYEQYF. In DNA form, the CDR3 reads TGTGCCAGCTCGCTGGACAGGGGGACCTACGAGCAGTACTTC.

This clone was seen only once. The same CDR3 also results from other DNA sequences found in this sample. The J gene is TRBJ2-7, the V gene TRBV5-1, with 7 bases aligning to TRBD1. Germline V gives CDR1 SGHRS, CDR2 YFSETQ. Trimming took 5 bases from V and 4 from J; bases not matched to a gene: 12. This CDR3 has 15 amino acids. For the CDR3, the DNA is TGCGCCAGCAGTTTAACGGCAGGGGGACCTTACGAGCAGTACTTC. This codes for CASSLTAGGPYEQYF. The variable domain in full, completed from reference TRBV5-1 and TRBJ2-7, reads KAGVTQTPRYLIKTRGQQVTLSCSPISGHRSVSWYQQTPGQGLQFLFEYFSETQRNKGNFPGRFSGRQFSNSRSEMNVSTLELGDSALYLCASSLTAGGPYEQYFGPGTRLTVT.

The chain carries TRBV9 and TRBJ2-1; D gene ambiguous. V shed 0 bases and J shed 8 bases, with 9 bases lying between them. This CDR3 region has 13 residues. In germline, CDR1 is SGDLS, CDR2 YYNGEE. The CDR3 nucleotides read TGTGCCAGCAGCGTAGCACAGTTCGATGAGCAGTTCTTC. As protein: CASSVAQFDEQFF.

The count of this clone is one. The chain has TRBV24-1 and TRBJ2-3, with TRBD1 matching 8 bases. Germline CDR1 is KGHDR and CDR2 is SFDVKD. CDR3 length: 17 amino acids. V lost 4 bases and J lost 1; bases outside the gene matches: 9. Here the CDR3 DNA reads TGTGCCACCAGTGACCCTCGGACAGGGTTTGGCACAGATACGCAGTATTTT. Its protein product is CATSDPRTGFGTDTQYF.

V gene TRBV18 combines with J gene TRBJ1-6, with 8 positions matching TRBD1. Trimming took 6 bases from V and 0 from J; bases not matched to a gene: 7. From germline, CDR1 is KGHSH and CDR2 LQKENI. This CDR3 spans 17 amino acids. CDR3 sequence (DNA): TGTGCCAGCTCGGAGCGGACAGGGAGCTCCTATAATTCACCCCTCCACTTT. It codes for CASSERTGSSYNSPLHF.